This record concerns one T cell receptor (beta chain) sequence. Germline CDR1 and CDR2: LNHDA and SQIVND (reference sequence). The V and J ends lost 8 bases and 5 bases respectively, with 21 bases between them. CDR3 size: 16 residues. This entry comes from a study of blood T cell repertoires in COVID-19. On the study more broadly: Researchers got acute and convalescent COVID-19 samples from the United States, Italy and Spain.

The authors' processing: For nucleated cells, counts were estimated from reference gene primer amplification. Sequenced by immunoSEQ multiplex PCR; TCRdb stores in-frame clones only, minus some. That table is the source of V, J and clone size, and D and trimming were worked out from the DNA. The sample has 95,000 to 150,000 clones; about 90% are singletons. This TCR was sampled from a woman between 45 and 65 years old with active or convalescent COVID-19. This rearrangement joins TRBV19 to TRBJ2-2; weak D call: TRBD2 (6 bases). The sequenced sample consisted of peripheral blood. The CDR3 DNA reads TGTGCCAGTGCTGGATCTGGCGGGGTCCGAACCGGGGAGCTGTTTTTT. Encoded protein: CASAGSGGVRTGELFF.